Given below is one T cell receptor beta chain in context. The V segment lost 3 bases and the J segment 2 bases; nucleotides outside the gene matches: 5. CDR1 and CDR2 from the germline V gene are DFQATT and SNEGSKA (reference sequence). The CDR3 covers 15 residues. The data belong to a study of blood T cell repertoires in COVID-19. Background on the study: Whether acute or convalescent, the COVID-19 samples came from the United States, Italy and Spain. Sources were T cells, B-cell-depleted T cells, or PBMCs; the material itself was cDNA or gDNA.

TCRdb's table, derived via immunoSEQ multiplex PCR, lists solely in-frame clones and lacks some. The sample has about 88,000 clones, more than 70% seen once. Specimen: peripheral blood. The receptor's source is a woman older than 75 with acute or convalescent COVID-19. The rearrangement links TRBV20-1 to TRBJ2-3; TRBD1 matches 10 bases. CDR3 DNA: TGCAGTGCTAGTACGGACAGGGGGGTCACAGATACGCAGTATTTT. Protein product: CSASTDRGVTDTQYF.